The T cell receptor beta chain under discussion was sequenced for a study of blood T cell repertoires in COVID-19. Overall study: The United States, Italy and Spain were the sources of the acute and convalescent COVID-19 samples. PBMCs, B-cell-depleted T cells, or T cells were the source of the cDNA or gDNA that made up the material.

Seattle patient enrollment occurred during active infection, with longitudinal follow-up thereafter. The V gene end was trimmed by 2 bases and the J gene end by 4 bases; junction bases not matched to a gene: 6. The CDR3 is 16 residues long. The germline V gene has CDR1 MNHEY and CDR2 SMNVEV (reference sequence). Original analysis: Reference gene primer amplification gave nucleated cell count estimates. Generated by immunoSEQ multiplex PCR, the TCRdb table keeps only in-frame clones and is missing some. Clonal size and the V and J genes are those of that table, whereas D and trimming came from the DNA. The sample comprises 200,000 to 250,000 clones, 85% to 90% of which are singletons, and roughly 2.5% rests with the top ten.

The specimen was peripheral blood. V and J are TRBV27 and TRBJ2-7; 12 bases map to TRBD2. The TCR comes from a man aged 30 to 39 with COVID-19, enrolled during active disease. This chain's CDR3 is CASSLGLAGGGYEQYF. The DNA for the CDR3 is TGTGCCAGCAGTTTAGGTCTAGCGGGAGGGGGGTACGAGCAGTACTTC.